This TCR beta chain emerged from a study of OX40 agonist ivuxolimab in advanced cancers. Findings and caveats of the study: Both CD4+ and CD8+ T cell populations in blood had undergone clonal expansion by week 6 at 0.1 to 3.0 mg/kg.

As concerns this clone: Antigen: not known.

Assay used: immunoSEQ multiplex PCR; TCRdb lists only in-frame clones, some missing. The sample yields approximately 70,000 clones, about 94% seen once. Sequencing used CD4+ or CD8+ T cells sorted from blood, obtained in a trial of the OX40 agonist ivuxolimab. This receptor was identified in an adult with an advanced solid tumor such as melanoma, head and neck, liver or kidney cancer.

CDR3 coding DNA: TGTGCCAGCAGCGTATCACAGCCGGGAGGGGATGGCTACACCTTC. Translation: CASSVSQPGGDGYTF. V is TRBV9 and J is TRBJ1-2; D might be TRBD1 (5 bases). Germline CDR1 reads SGDLS; CDR2 reads YYNGEE. V shed 1 base and J shed 6 bases, with 16 bases lying between them. The CDR3 consists of 15 residues.